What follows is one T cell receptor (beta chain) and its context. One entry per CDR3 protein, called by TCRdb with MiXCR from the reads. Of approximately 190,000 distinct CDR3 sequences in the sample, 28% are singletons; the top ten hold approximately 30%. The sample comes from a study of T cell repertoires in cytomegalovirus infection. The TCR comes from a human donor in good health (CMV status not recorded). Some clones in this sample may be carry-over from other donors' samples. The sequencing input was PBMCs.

CDR3 nucleotide sequence: TGTGCCAGCAGTGGCGCGGGGGCCTACAATGAGCAGTTCTTC. Its protein is CASSGAGAYNEQFF. The J gene is TRBJ2-1, the V gene TRBV2; TRBD2 agrees at 7 bases. V shed 4 bases and J 2 bases; nucleotides not matched to a gene: 2. The V gene's germline CDR1 is SNHLY and CDR2 FYNNEI. The length of the CDR3 is 14 residues.